This T cell receptor (beta chain) comes out of a study of blood T cell repertoires in COVID-19. This clone turned up a few times. The CDR3 spans 16 residues. The J segment lost 1 base and the V segment lost 4 bases, leaving 10 bases of the junction unmatched. Germline V gene data show CDR1 as SGHRS and CDR2 as YFSETQ. Profiling relied on immunoSEQ multiplex PCR, and the TCRdb table lists in-frame clones only, not all of them. The table lists around 270,000 clones, more than 90% of them singletons. The origin of this receptor is a person aged 18 to 29 with COVID-19, enrolled during active disease. The chain joins TRBV5-1 to TRBJ1-1; 7 nucleotides align to TRBD1. Sequencing was carried out using peripheral blood. The CDR3 region has the DNA TGCGCCAGCAGCGAAGGGTCCGGGACAGCGAACACTGAAGCTTTCTTT. It translates to CASSEGSGTANTEAFF.